These T cell receptor beta chains were read from a single sample in a study of cytomegalovirus exposure and HLA in healthy donors. TCRdb's copy holds only in-frame clones and misses some; the assay was immunoSEQ multiplex PCR. The repertoire holds fewer than 200,000 clones, with approximately 88% as singletons. The source material was PBMCs. All receptors come from a woman in her twenties or thirties in good health and CMV-seronegative. CDR3s include the opening cysteine and the closing phenylalanine or tryptophan. The order of the fields is V gene, clone size, D gene, J gene, CDR3 DNA, CDR3 protein. D genes are given only for firm matches. Where a row states a size, it is once, few, many or the class of an expanded clone; other rows omit it.

v_call: TRBV5-1; clone_size: -; d_call: TRBD1; j_call: TRBJ1-2; cdr3_nt: TGCGCCAGCAGCCACAAAGCCGGGACAGGGTACGACTATGGCTACACCTTC; cdr3_aa: CASSHKAGTGYDYGYTF
v_call: TRBV29-1; clone_size: once; d_call: -; j_call: TRBJ2-3; cdr3_nt: TGCAGCGTTGATATACAGGGTAGGACAGATACGCAGTATTTT; cdr3_aa: CSVDIQGRTDTQYF
v_call: TRBV2; clone_size: -; d_call: TRBD1; j_call: TRBJ2-5; cdr3_nt: TGTGCCAGCAGTTATGACAGGGGAAGGGAGACCCAGTACTTC; cdr3_aa: CASSYDRGRETQYF
v_call: TRBV18; clone_size: -; d_call: TRBD1; j_call: TRBJ2-7; cdr3_nt: TGTGCCAGCTCACCAACTGGGACAGGGAAATCCCAGCAGTACTTC; cdr3_aa: CASSPTGTGKSQQYF
v_call: TRBV7-2; clone_size: -; d_call: -; j_call: TRBJ1-1; cdr3_nt: TGTGCCAGCAGCTTAGCAAGCAAGAACACTGAAGCTTTCTTT; cdr3_aa: CASSLASKNTEAFF
v_call: TRBV6-5; clone_size: -; d_call: TRBD2; j_call: TRBJ2-7; cdr3_nt: TGTGCCACCACGGGACTAGCGGAACCCTACGAGCAGTACTTC; cdr3_aa: CATTGLAEPYEQYF
v_call: TRBV4-3; clone_size: -; d_call: -; j_call: TRBJ1-5; cdr3_nt: TGCGCCAGCAGCCAAGATAGGGGGTTGGGGCCCCAGCATTTT; cdr3_aa: CASSQDRGLGPQHF
v_call: TRBV15; clone_size: -; d_call: -; j_call: TRBJ2-7; cdr3_nt: TGTGCCACCAGCAGAGTCGGGTTTTCCTACGAGCAGTACTTC; cdr3_aa: CATSRVGFSYEQYF
v_call: TRBV9; clone_size: -; d_call: TRBD1; j_call: TRBJ2-7; cdr3_nt: TGTGCCAGCAGCGCGGGCCAGGGGGCACTCTACGAGCAGTACTTC; cdr3_aa: CASSAGQGALYEQYF
v_call: TRBV2; clone_size: -; d_call: -; j_call: TRBJ1-3; cdr3_nt: TGTGCCGCCCTTTCTGCTACTGGAAACACCATATATTTT; cdr3_aa: CAALSATGNTIYF
v_call: TRBV28; clone_size: -; d_call: -; j_call: TRBJ1-2; cdr3_nt: TGTGCCAGCAGTAAGATGGGCAGCCAGTACTATGGCTACACCTTC; cdr3_aa: CASSKMGSQYYGYTF
v_call: TRBV5-4; clone_size: -; d_call: -; j_call: TRBJ2-3; cdr3_nt: TGTGCCAGCAGCTTCGCGGATACGCAGTATTTT; cdr3_aa: CASSFADTQYF
v_call: TRBV10-3; clone_size: -; d_call: TRBD1; j_call: TRBJ1-2; cdr3_nt: TGTGCCATCAGTGACCCACTGAAACGACAGGGGGGAAACTATGGCTACACCTTC; cdr3_aa: CAISDPLKRQGGNYGYTF
v_call: TRBV28; clone_size: -; d_call: -; j_call: TRBJ1-5; cdr3_nt: TGTGCCAGCAGTCCTCTAGGGGGACGGGCCCAGCATTTT; cdr3_aa: CASSPLGGRAQHF
v_call: TRBV15; clone_size: -; d_call: -; j_call: TRBJ2-7; cdr3_nt: TGTGCCACCAGCAGAGATCGGGCAGGGCTGGACGAGCAGTACTTC; cdr3_aa: CATSRDRAGLDEQYF
v_call: TRBV5-1; clone_size: -; d_call: -; j_call: TRBJ2-7; cdr3_nt: TGCGCCAGCACCCAGGGCAGCTCCTACGAGCAGTACTTC; cdr3_aa: CASTQGSSYEQYF
v_call: TRBV7-9; clone_size: -; d_call: -; j_call: TRBJ1-3; cdr3_nt: TGTGCCAGCAGCCAGGGTTACTCTGGAAACACCATATATTTT; cdr3_aa: CASSQGYSGNTIYF
v_call: TRBV28; clone_size: -; d_call: TRBD2; j_call: TRBJ2-7; cdr3_nt: TGTGCCAGCAGATACGGGACTAGCGGGAGTAGAGAGCAGTACTTC; cdr3_aa: CASRYGTSGSREQYF
v_call: TRBV9; clone_size: -; d_call: TRBD1; j_call: TRBJ2-1; cdr3_nt: TGTGCCAGCAGCGCCGCCGGTGGGACAGATTACAATGAGCAGTTCTTC; cdr3_aa: CASSAAGGTDYNEQFF
v_call: TRBV28; clone_size: -; d_call: -; j_call: TRBJ2-5; cdr3_nt: TGTGCCAGCAGCGGAGAGACCCAGTACTTC; cdr3_aa: CASSGETQYF
v_call: TRBV7-2; clone_size: -; d_call: -; j_call: TRBJ2-2; cdr3_nt: TGTGCCAGCAGCCCCGAGGGCCTTCCCACCGGGGAGCTGTTTTTT; cdr3_aa: CASSPEGLPTGELFF
v_call: TRBV15; clone_size: -; d_call: TRBD1; j_call: TRBJ2-7; cdr3_nt: TGTGCCACAGGTCCAAGACAGGGCTACGAGCAGTACTTC; cdr3_aa: CATGPRQGYEQYF
v_call: TRBV19; clone_size: -; d_call: -; j_call: TRBJ2-1; cdr3_nt: TGTGCCAGTAGTCTCCGGGGGGCCGGGAACAATGAGCAGTTCTTC; cdr3_aa: CASSLRGAGNNEQFF
v_call: TRBV30; clone_size: -; d_call: TRBD2; j_call: TRBJ2-5; cdr3_nt: TGTGCCTGGAGTGTAGCGGGGGCCGCACGGAGGGAGCAGTACTTC; cdr3_aa: CAWSVAGAARREQYF
v_call: TRBV19; clone_size: -; d_call: -; j_call: TRBJ2-7; cdr3_nt: TGTGCCAGTAGTTCCCCCACGGGGTTCACCTACGAGCAGTACTTC; cdr3_aa: CASSSPTGFTYEQYF
v_call: TRBV5-5; clone_size: -; d_call: -; j_call: TRBJ1-5; cdr3_nt: TGTGCCAGCAGCTTGTCGGGGACTCGAGGTATCAATCAGCCCCAGCATTTT; cdr3_aa: CASSLSGTRGINQPQHF
v_call: TRBV19; clone_size: -; d_call: -; j_call: TRBJ1-5; cdr3_nt: TGTGCCAGTAGTGATAGAGGGGGTAAGCCCCAGCATTTT; cdr3_aa: CASSDRGGKPQHF
v_call: TRBV7-2; clone_size: -; d_call: -; j_call: TRBJ2-7; cdr3_nt: TGTGCCAGCAGCCCCTGGGCGGGGATTCACGAGCAGTACTTC; cdr3_aa: CASSPWAGIHEQYF
v_call: TRBV19; clone_size: -; d_call: -; j_call: TRBJ2-3; cdr3_nt: TGTGCCAGTAGGATGAGGGGGGGGGCTAGCACAGATACGCAGTATTTT; cdr3_aa: CASRMRGGASTDTQYF
v_call: TRBV7-9; clone_size: -; d_call: -; j_call: TRBJ2-3; cdr3_nt: TGTGCCAGCAGCTCCCCGGGTGGAGACACAGATACGCAGTATTTT; cdr3_aa: CASSSPGGDTDTQYF
v_call: TRBV27; clone_size: -; d_call: -; j_call: TRBJ2-5; cdr3_nt: TGTGCCAGCGGGAGGCAGACCCAGTACTTC; cdr3_aa: CASGRQTQYF
v_call: TRBV27; clone_size: -; d_call: TRBD2; j_call: TRBJ2-7; cdr3_nt: TGTGCCAGCAGCCGTGGACTAGTGGGCTACGAGCAGTACTTC; cdr3_aa: CASSRGLVGYEQYF
v_call: TRBV11-2; clone_size: -; d_call: TRBD1; j_call: TRBJ1-3; cdr3_nt: TGTGCCAGCAGCTCCTTAAGGGACAGGGGGCGAGGAAACACCATATATTTT; cdr3_aa: CASSSLRDRGRGNTIYF
v_call: TRBV4-3; clone_size: few; d_call: -; j_call: TRBJ1-6; cdr3_nt: TGCGCCAGCAGTCTCAGACAGGCCAATTCACCCCTCCACTTT; cdr3_aa: CASSLRQANSPLHF
v_call: TRBV11-3; clone_size: -; d_call: TRBD1; j_call: TRBJ1-1; cdr3_nt: TGTGCCAGCAGCTTAGGACAGGGAAAGACTGAAGCTTTCTTT; cdr3_aa: CASSLGQGKTEAFF
v_call: TRBV5-1; clone_size: -; d_call: TRBD2; j_call: TRBJ2-2; cdr3_nt: TGCGCCAGCAGCTTTTTGCTAGCGGGAGGGGACACCGGGGAGCTGTTTTTT; cdr3_aa: CASSFLLAGGDTGELFF
v_call: TRBV29-1; clone_size: -; d_call: TRBD1; j_call: TRBJ1-5; cdr3_nt: TGCAGCGTTGAGGGACAGGGCCCTAATCAGCCCCAGCATTTT; cdr3_aa: CSVEGQGPNQPQHF
v_call: TRBV5-1; clone_size: once; d_call: TRBD1; j_call: TRBJ2-7; cdr3_nt: TGCGCCAGCAGCCGGCAGGGGGCCGACGAGCAGTACTTC; cdr3_aa: CASSRQGADEQYF
v_call: TRBV2; clone_size: -; d_call: TRBD2; j_call: TRBJ2-1; cdr3_nt: TGTGCCAGCAGTGTTACAGCGGGAGTGTTGGGCAATGAGCAGTTCTTC; cdr3_aa: CASSVTAGVLGNEQFF
v_call: TRBV7-2; clone_size: -; d_call: -; j_call: TRBJ2-7; cdr3_nt: TGTGCCAGCAGCTTAGTTACCGGGAGTGGTTACGAGCAGTACTTC; cdr3_aa: CASSLVTGSGYEQYF
v_call: TRBV27; clone_size: -; d_call: -; j_call: TRBJ1-2; cdr3_nt: TGTGCCAGCAGTACCCCCTTGGGGCTGGGCTACACCTTC; cdr3_aa: CASSTPLGLGYTF
v_call: TRBV7-9; clone_size: -; d_call: -; j_call: TRBJ1-6; cdr3_nt: TGTGCCAGCAGCTTAGAACAGCCCCGATCACCCCTCCACTTT; cdr3_aa: CASSLEQPRSPLHF
v_call: TRBV5-1; clone_size: -; d_call: TRBD1; j_call: TRBJ1-2; cdr3_nt: TGCGCCAGCAGCGAATCAGGGGGACGAAACTATGGCTACACCTTC; cdr3_aa: CASSESGGRNYGYTF